Sequencing of this TCR beta chain was carried out in a study of lymphopenia after photon versus proton radiotherapy. Study conclusions and caveats: Post-nadir TCR diversity decline inversely tracked overall survival among those who died. Authors raise, but do not show, better survival with proton therapy.

This clone occurred once. The antigen is unknown. The CDR3 runs 15 residues. Looked up from germline, CDR1 is LNHDA and CDR2 is SQIVND (reference sequence). The V gene end was trimmed by 7 bases and the J gene end by 2 bases; junction bases not matched to a gene: 10. The repertoire was sequenced with immunoSEQ multiplex PCR; TCRdb's copy has only in-frame clones and lacks some. The sample yields about 16,000 clones, just over 85% seen once. This rearrangement joins TRBV19 to TRBJ1-1; 7 nucleotides agree with TRBD1. This specimen consisted of peripheral blood, obtained from a patient treated with proton-based radiotherapy. The TCR comes from a man aged 65 to 79 with pancreatic cancer. CDR3 sequence reads: CASIPGTDYNTEAFF. CDR3 bases: TGTGCCAGTATACCCGGGACAGACTATAACACTGAAGCTTTCTTT. Supplemented by reference TRBV19 and TRBJ1-1, the full variable domain reads DGGITQSPKYLFRKEGQNVTLSCEQNLNHDAMYWYRQDPGQGLRLIYYSQIVNDFQKGDIAEGYSVSREKKESFPLTVTSAQKNPTAFYLCASIPGTDYNTEAFFGQGTRLTVV.